The rows below give T cell receptor beta chains drawn from one sample of a study of T cell responses to AZD1222 COVID-19 vaccine. Only in-frame clones appear in the TCRdb table, and some are missing; sequencing was by immunoSEQ multiplex PCR. The data contain 200,000 or so clones, about 94% of them singletons. Source: peripheral blood, taken 28 days after the second AZD1222 dose. The receptors come from an adult who received the AZD1222 COVID-19 vaccine. The CDR3 runs from the conserved cysteine through the conserved F or W. The D gene is left open where the match is weak. Only part of the rows carry a size: once, few, many, or a class if the clone is expanded.

v_gene,d_gene,abundance,j_gene,CDR3aa,CDR3nt
TRBV30,NA,NA,TRBJ1-5,CAWSTRQLNQPQHF,TGTGCCTGGAGTACCCGCCAACTCAATCAGCCCCAGCATTTT
TRBV7-3,TRBD1,NA,TRBJ1-1,CASSPGGTVLNTEAFF,TGTGCCAGCAGCCCAGGGGGGACAGTCCTAAACACTGAAGCTTTCTTT
TRBV6-1,TRBD1,NA,TRBJ1-3,CASSEIPTGNTIYF,TGTGCCAGCAGTGAGATCCCGACAGGGAACACCATATATTTT
TRBV11-2,TRBD2,NA,TRBJ2-1,CASSFSGGDLSGEFF,TGTGCCAGCAGCTTTAGCGGGGGGGACTTGTCGGGCGAGTTCTTC
TRBV11-2,NA,NA,TRBJ2-1,CASSMGGPGQFF,TGTGCCAGCAGCATGGGGGGGCCAGGGCAGTTCTTC
TRBV23-1,TRBD2,NA,TRBJ2-1,CASSQGGDQYVGHEQFF,TGCGCCAGCAGTCAGGGGGGGGACCAATACGTCGGCCATGAGCAGTTCTTC
TRBV28,NA,NA,TRBJ2-1,CASSLSGNTRWFF,TGTGCCAGCAGTTTGTCTGGGAACACGAGGTGGTTCTTC
TRBV5-1,NA,NA,TRBJ1-5,CASSRGDQEPQHF,TGCGCCAGCAGCCGTGGAGATCAAGAGCCCCAGCATTTT
TRBV5-8,NA,NA,TRBJ1-2,CASSLRRSLFNYGYTF,TGTGCCAGCAGCTTGAGACGGTCACTCTTTAACTATGGCTACACCTTC
TRBV19,TRBD1,once,TRBJ1-2,CASSIDSTGTGTNYGYTF,TGTGCCAGTAGTATAGATTCCACCGGGACAGGCACAAACTATGGCTACACCTTC
TRBV29-1,NA,NA,TRBJ1-1,CSVPSGEAEAFF,TGCAGCGTTCCATCAGGGGAGGCTGAAGCTTTCTTT
TRBV27,NA,once,TRBJ1-1,CASSSLRGTEAFF,TGTGCCAGCAGTTCCTTGAGGGGCACTGAAGCTTTCTTT
TRBV27,NA,NA,TRBJ1-2,CASRNTEDYGYTF,TGTGCCAGCCGGAACACAGAGGACTATGGCTACACCTTC
TRBV21-1,NA,NA,TRBJ2-7,CASRRRTVEQYF,TGTGCCAGCAGGCGCCGGACCGTCGAGCAGTACTTC
TRBV19,TRBD2,NA,TRBJ2-7,CASSIAVGTSVSYEQYF,TGTGCCAGTAGTATAGCAGTCGGGACTAGCGTGTCCTACGAGCAGTACTTC
TRBV7-9,NA,NA,TRBJ1-1,CASSSQGNTEAFF,TGTGCCAGCAGCTCACAGGGGAACACTGAAGCTTTCTTT
TRBV19,NA,NA,TRBJ1-1,CASAGLNTEAFF,TGTGCCAGTGCGGGACTGAACACTGAAGCTTTCTTT
TRBV5-6,NA,NA,TRBJ1-6,CASSFGSGGWSPLHF,TGTGCCAGCAGCTTTGGATCGGGGGGTTGGTCACCCCTCCACTTT
TRBV29-1,NA,NA,TRBJ1-2,CSVAGYTNGYTF,TGCAGCGTTGCGGGCTACACGAATGGCTACACCTTC
TRBV6-1,NA,NA,TRBJ1-5,CASSEVNGRQPQHF,TGTGCCAGCAGTGAAGTTAACGGAAGACAGCCCCAGCATTTT
TRBV21-1,NA,few,TRBJ1-4,CASSSTGQGRKLFF,TGTGCCAGCAGCTCAACTGGCCAGGGGCGAAAACTGTTTTTT
TRBV7-9,TRBD2,once,TRBJ2-3,CASSSPPSGGKGTDTQYF,TGTGCCAGCAGCTCCCCCCCTAGCGGGGGAAAGGGCACAGATACGCAGTATTTT
TRBV3-1/TRBV3-2,NA,NA,TRBJ2-7,CASSQVRSLEQYF,TGTGCCAGCAGCCAAGTTCGCAGTCTCGAGCAGTACTTC
TRBV5-4,NA,NA,TRBJ1-3,CASSPQDSGNTIYF,TGTGCCAGCAGCCCTCAGGACTCTGGAAACACCATATATTTT
TRBV27,NA,NA,TRBJ1-5,CASSFEGKGNQPQHF,TGTGCCAGCAGTTTTGAGGGAAAGGGCAATCAGCCCCAGCATTTT
TRBV7-9,NA,NA,TRBJ1-4,CASSLGQGSEKLFF,TGTGCCAGCAGCTTAGGGCAGGGAAGTGAAAAACTGTTTTTT
TRBV5-1,NA,once,TRBJ2-5,CASSLEAGAVETQYF,TGCGCCAGCAGCTTGGAGGCGGGGGCGGTCGAGACCCAGTACTTC
TRBV19,NA,NA,TRBJ2-5,CASSGGGTGFETQYF,TGTGCCAGTAGTGGCGGGGGGACAGGATTCGAGACCCAGTACTTC
TRBV28,TRBD1,NA,TRBJ1-1,CASSPPDRGNTEAFF,TGTGCCAGCAGCCCACCGGACAGGGGGAACACTGAAGCTTTCTTT